The clone carrying this T cell receptor (beta chain) was observed a handful of times. Germline lookup yields CDR1 SGHTA and CDR2 FQGTGA. This CDR3 region has 13 residues. V shed 1 base and J shed 5 bases, with 9 bases lying between them. This specimen comes from a study of blood T cell repertoires in COVID-19. Profiled with immunoSEQ multiplex PCR; TCRdb holds only in-frame clones, not every one. The top ten clones hold approximately 4.8% of a sample with 150,000 to 200,000 clones, around 92% of them seen once. This TCR derives from a man aged 25-45 years with COVID-19, enrolled during active disease. V usage is TRBV7-3 and J usage is TRBJ2-7; D possibly corresponds to TRBD2 (5 bases). The sequencing sample was made of peripheral blood. CDR3 protein: CASSLNPGNEQYF. As DNA, the CDR3 is TGTGCCAGCAGCTTAAACCCCGGGAACGAGCAGTACTTC.